The text below deals with one T cell receptor beta chain. The data derive from a study of T cells in Graves' hyperthyroidism and ophthalmopathy. The germline V gene has CDR1 DFQATT and CDR2 SNEGSKA (reference sequence). Trimming took 0 bases from V and 6 from J; bases not matched to a gene: 16. This CDR3 has 19 residues. TCR beta CDR3 region amplification was performed from RNA transcripts. HTBI primers drove first-round RT-PCR of the TCR CDR3. In TCRdb, the multiplex PCR reads were re-called with MiXCR into one record per CDR3 protein. The table shows fewer than 700,000 distinct CDR3 sequences, with 15% to 20% occurring only once.

The sequenced sample consisted of blood. The rearrangement joins TRBV20-1 to TRBJ2-3; TRBD2 matches 12 bases. The receptor's source is a young woman with Graves' hyperthyroidism. The CDR3 region is CSARDSWTSGANSGDTQYF. The CDR3 DNA follows: TGCAGTGCTAGAGATAGTTGGACTAGCGGGGCCAATTCCGGGGATACGCAGTATTTT.